This passage covers 10 T cell receptor beta chains from one sample sequenced in a study of T-cell reconstitution after alpha-beta-depleted transplantation in children. For TCRbeta, the library was prepared with unique molecular identifiers. TCRdb reprocessed the PCR reads via MiXCR and lists one record per CDR3 protein. The sample consists of approximately 93,000 distinct CDR3 sequences, more than 7% of them appearing once. The specimen comprised PBMCs from the stem cell graft donor, sampled from the stem cell graft. The receptors shown here come from a human donor who donated a stem cell graft to a child with congenital amegakaryocytic thrombocytopenia.

The table lists this clonotype with many counts. This chain joins TRBV29-1 and TRBJ2-1, with TRBD2 identical over 7 bases. CDR1 is SQVTM and CDR2 is ANQGSEA in the germline V gene. V lost 1 base to trimming and J lost 4 bases; unmatched junction nucleotides: 1. The CDR3 contains 13 residues. The CDR3 is CSVEAGGYNEQFF. The CDR3 DNA follows: TGCAGCGTTGAAGCGGGAGGATACAATGAGCAGTTCTTC.

There are many counts of this clonotype. The rearrangement uses TRBV7-8 and TRBJ2-7; 8 nucleotides line up with TRBD2. V shed 11 bases, J shed 1 base, and the junction held 7 bases outside the gene matches. The germline V gene encodes CDR1 SGHVS and CDR2 FQNEAQ. There are 13 residues in the CDR3. CDR3 in DNA: TGTGCCGTGACCTCGGGGGGGTCCTACGAGCAGTACTTC. Encoded protein: CAVTSGGSYEQYF.

J is TRBJ1-1 and V is TRBV18, with D perhaps TRBD1 (5 bases). Germline assignment: CDR1 KGHSH and CDR2 LQKENI. The CDR3 contains 13 residues. The V and J ends lost 3 bases and 3 bases respectively, with 8 bases between them. The CDR3 spells CASSPSRDTEAFF. As DNA, the CDR3 is TGTGCCAGCTCACCCTCCAGGGACACTGAAGCTTTCTTT.

This clonotype appeared many times. The chain couples TRBV11-2 to TRBJ2-2; D unclear. CDR1 is SGHAT and CDR2 is FQNNGV in the germline V gene. Trimming shortened V by 5 bases and J by 5 bases, and 18 bases separated the two germline ends. The CDR3 is made up of 16 amino acids. The CDR3 here is CASSPFGGRTTGELFF. The CDR3 bases are TGTGCCAGCAGCCCATTCGGTGGACGAACTACCGGGGAGCTGTTTTTT.

This clonotype appeared a few times. The chain employs TRBV27 and TRBJ2-1; 7 bases fit TRBD1. Germline V gives CDR1 MNHEY, CDR2 SMNVEV (reference sequence). The J segment lost 4 bases and the V segment lost 8 bases, leaving 14 bases of the junction unmatched. The CDR3 runs 16 residues. This CDR3 reads CASSHYRDRVYNEQFF. CDR3 nucleotides: TGTGCCAGCTCCCACTACCGAGACAGGGTATACAATGAGCAGTTCTTC.

The table lists this clonotype with many counts. J is TRBJ2-7 and V is TRBV6-5, with 9 bases aligning to TRBD2. Trimming at V came to 3 bases and at J to 5 bases, leaving 5 bases not matched to a gene. CDR3 length: 14 amino acids. Germline V gene sequence: CDR1 MNHEY, CDR2 SVGAGI. CDR3 DNA: TGTGCCAGCAGTTATAGCGGGAGTCCCAACGAGCAGTACTTC. This translates into CASSYSGSPNEQYF.

This clonotype showed up many times. The V call is TRBV5-1, the J call TRBJ2-5; TRBD1 agrees at 9 bases. Germline V gives CDR1 SGHRS, CDR2 YFSETQ. The CDR3 spans 15 residues. The V and J ends lost 4 bases and 4 bases, in that order; junction bases with no gene match: 8. The CDR3 protein is CASSSPGQGLETQYF. In DNA, the CDR3 is TGCGCCAGCAGCAGCCCGGGACAGGGATTAGAGACCCAGTACTTC.

This clonotype was counted many times. This chain joins TRBV30 and TRBJ1-1; D uncertain. In germline, CDR1 is GTSNPN, CDR2 SVGIG (reference sequence). Deletions cut 0 bases from V and 2 bases from J, with 10 bases between. This CDR3 contains 14 residues. As DNA, the CDR3 is TGTGCCTGGAGTGTACTGAGTCCTAACACTGAAGCTTTCTTT. It is translated as CAWSVLSPNTEAFF.

In this sample, this clonotype turned up many times. The chain employs TRBV7-9 and TRBJ1-3; D is possibly TRBD1 (6 bases). Germline assignment: CDR1 SEHNR and CDR2 FQNEAQ (reference sequence). The CDR3 has 17 residues. Trimming took 7 bases from V and 0 from J, leaving 19 bases between them. The DNA for the CDR3 is TGTGCCAGCACCTACTGGGGGGGCAGTCGCTCTGGAAACACCATATATTTT. It yields the protein CASTYWGGSRSGNTIYF.

This clonotype appeared many times. The chain links TRBV12-3 or TRBV12-4 to TRBJ1-1; perhaps TRBD1 as D (6 bases). Trimming left V 7 bases short and J 5 bases short, with 17 bases between. This CDR3 is 14 amino acids long. This CDR3 reads CASTMTGIGTEAFF. CDR3 DNA: TGTGCCAGCACCATGACAGGCATTGGGACTGAAGCTTTCTTT.